This T cell receptor (beta chain) was sequenced during a study of molecular identifiers for immune sequencing clone quantification. Sorting captured naive CD8 T cells as CD8+CD4-CCR7+CD45RA+. This clonotype is medium-sized. V lost 0 bases and J 4 bases, leaving 5 bases between the germline ends. Per germline, CDR1 MNHNY and CDR2 SVGAGI (reference sequence). The CDR3 sequence is 13 residues long. Library preparation followed earlier protocols using designated TCR primers. TCRdb called the PCR reads again in MiXCR, with one record for every CDR3 protein. This table has more than 6,000 distinct CDR3 sequences, roughly 15% appearing once.

This TCR was sampled from a human donor in good health. Some libraries in this study had Jurkat cell RNA spiked in. The chain carries TRBV6-6 and TRBJ2-3, with unresolved D. The sample taken for sequencing was naive CD8+ T cells from blood, with Jurkat cell RNA spiked in. Described subset: FACS-sorted CD8+CD4-CCR7+CD45RA+ naive T cells. DNA of the CDR3: TGTGCCAGCAGTTACTCTTCCCCAGATACGCAGTATTTT. Protein sequence: CASSYSSPDTQYF.